This is a list of T cell receptor beta chains from one sample in a study of cytomegalovirus exposure and HLA in healthy donors. Using immunoSEQ multiplex PCR, the repertoire was profiled, and TCRdb retains in-frame clones only, with some absent. The sample consists of 150,000 to 200,000 clones, approximately 81% of them appearing once. The specimen sequenced was PBMCs. The receptor source for this set is a man aged 50 to 59 in good health and CMV-seropositive. Both conserved end residues are part of each CDR3. D genes are given only for firm matches. Expanded clones are given a class, and other clones once, few, many or no size at all.

>TRBV6-1|.|.|TRBJ2-3|14
TGTGCCAGCAGCGGGGGACAGCCCCCAGATACGCAGTATTTT
CASSGGQPPDTQYF
>TRBV11-2|.|.|TRBJ2-5|14
TGTGCCAGCAGCTTAGGCTGGTCAGAAGAGACCCAGTACTTC
CASSLGWSEETQYF
>TRBV9|.|.|TRBJ2-2|14
TGTGCCAGCAGCGTAGGGGGAGAGGTCGGGGAGCTGTTTTTT
CASSVGGEVGELFF
>TRBV7-9|once|.|TRBJ2-2|12
TGTGCCAACAACAGGGACACCGGGGAGCTGTTTTTT
CANNRDTGELFF
>TRBV18|.|TRBD1|TRBJ1-3|20
TGTGCCAGCTCAGCCTGGGACAGGGGGCTTTGGGCCTACTCTGGAAACACCATATATTTT
CASSAWDRGLWAYSGNTIYF
>TRBV6-4|.|.|TRBJ2-2|14
TGTGCCAGCAGTGTACAGGGGAACACCGGGGAGCTGTTTTTT
CASSVQGNTGELFF
>TRBV9|.|TRBD1|TRBJ1-2|12
TGTGCCAGCAGCGCTGGGGACAGCCTGGACACCTTC
CASSAGDSLDTF
>TRBV27|.|.|TRBJ1-1|12
TGTGCCTCCAAGGAGGGGAACACTGAAGCTTTCTTT
CASKEGNTEAFF
>TRBV5-4|.|TRBD1|TRBJ1-2|14
TGTGCCAGCAGCTTGGGACAGGGCCCTTATGGCTACACCTTC
CASSLGQGPYGYTF
>TRBV28|.|.|TRBJ1-2|15
TGTGCCAGCAGTAATGGACAGAGGGGTGGCTATGGCTACACCTTC
CASSNGQRGGYGYTF
>TRBV5-4|.|.|TRBJ1-3|15
TGTGCCAGCAGCTCTGGCGGGGGGCCTGGAAACACCATATATTTT
CASSSGGGPGNTIYF
>TRBV2|.|TRBD1|TRBJ1-1|17
TGTGCCAGCAGTGAAGAGGCACAGGGGGCCGGGAACACTGAAGCTTTCTTT
CASSEEAQGAGNTEAFF
>TRBV6-5|.|.|TRBJ1-1|13
TGTGCCAGCAGTTACGGACAGAACACTGAAGCTTTCTTT
CASSYGQNTEAFF
>TRBV9|.|.|TRBJ2-4|14
TGTGCCAGCAGCGTAGGTTTGGCGGCGGACATTCAGTACTTC
CASSVGLAADIQYF
>TRBV5-1|.|TRBD1|TRBJ2-3|15
TGCGCCAGCAGCACCGGACAGGTTAGCACAGATACGCAGTATTTT
CASSTGQVSTDTQYF
>TRBV9|.|TRBD1|TRBJ2-7|16
TGTGCCAGCAGCGTAGGCGTTGGTGGGACAGCCTACGAGCAGTACTTC
CASSVGVGGTAYEQYF
>TRBV21-1|.|.|TRBJ1-1|14
TGTGCCAGCAGCAAAAGCCGGGGGAACACTGAAGCTTTCTTT
CASSKSRGNTEAFF
>TRBV9|.|TRBD1|TRBJ1-4|13
TGTGCCAGCAGCGCGAGGACAGGGGAAAAACTGTTTTTT
CASSARTGEKLFF
>TRBV9|once|.|TRBJ2-5|13
TGTGCCAGCAGCTTCCAGGGTACTGAGACCCAGTACTTC
CASSFQGTETQYF
>TRBV27|.|TRBD1|TRBJ2-1|16
TGTGCCAGCAGTGGGACAGGCCCCAGCTATTACAATGAGCAGTTCTTC
CASSGTGPSYYNEQFF
>TRBV19|.|TRBD1|TRBJ1-5|16
TGTGCCAGTAGCCAAGGACAGGGAGGGGTAGGTCAGCCCCAGCATTTT
CASSQGQGGVGQPQHF
>TRBV4-1|.|TRBD1|TRBJ1-4|17
TGCGCCAGCAGCCGAACCTTAGGGACAGGGGGAAATGAAAAACTGTTTTTT
CASSRTLGTGGNEKLFF
>TRBV28|.|.|TRBJ2-1|14
TGTGCCAGCGGTGCGGGGCAGAACTACAATGAGCAGTTCTTC
CASGAGQNYNEQFF
>TRBV5-6|.|TRBD2|TRBJ2-1|16
TGTGCCAGCAGCTTGTACCCTAGCGGGACCTACAATGAGCAGTTCTTC
CASSLYPSGTYNEQFF
>TRBV30|.|.|TRBJ1-3|14
TGTGCCTGCCCGATACAGGACGCTGGAAACACCATATATTTT
CACPIQDAGNTIYF
>TRBV5-1|.|TRBD1|TRBJ1-1|16
TGCGCCAGCAGCTTACTTCCGGGACAGGGCGGTTCTGAAGCTTTCTTT
CASSLLPGQGGSEAFF
>TRBV5-1|.|TRBD1|TRBJ2-7|15
TGCGCCAGCAGGGGAGGGACAGGGGAAACCTACGAGCAGTACTTC
CASRGGTGETYEQYF
>TRBV27|.|TRBD1|TRBJ1-2|14
TGTGCCAGCAGTTTCTGGCAGGGGGCAGATGGCTACACCTTC
CASSFWQGADGYTF
>TRBV5-1|.|TRBD2|TRBJ2-5|15
TGCGCCAGCAGCTTGGTAGCGGGGGGCGAAGAGACCCAGTACTTC
CASSLVAGGEETQYF